This T cell receptor (beta chain) comes out of a study of metastatic and nonmetastatic thyroid tumors (dated by TCRdb to 2019 to 2021). Study-level background: The researchers compared repertoires between peripheral blood samples and tumor or nodule tissue samples from patients with malignant or benign thyroid disease. General conclusions and limits of the study: In both blood and tumor samples, malignant tumors were reported to have significantly higher TCR beta diversity than benign nodules.

Library construction relied on PCR. TCRdb lists the instrument as Illumina HiSeq 4000. The TCR beta-chain CDR3 region of each patient was profiled by high-throughput sequencing. The authors processed their data as follows. The researchers built a classifier to tell apart papillary thyroid cancer patients with distant metastasis, based on CDR3 differences among clinicopathological groups. To measure repertoire diversity the researchers used the Shannon index, while the Morisita-Horn index served to gauge how similar the tumor and blood repertoires were. Through fastp at Q25 and MiXCR, TCRdb rebuilt clones from the public reads, retaining in-frame beta chains. TCRdb, rather than the study authors, made the V and J calls. Present in this sample are approximately 15,000 clones, about 32% of which were seen just once. More than 10% of the sample comes from the top ten. The junction carries 8 bases between V and J, which are trimmed by 5 bases and 0 bases respectively. The CDR3 measures 13 amino acids from cysteine to phenylalanine. Solely the CDR3 DNA is kept, with 39 bases framed from the first base. Based on the germline V gene, the CDR1 and CDR2 sequences are LGHNA and YSLEER.

Concerning this clone: Its antigen target is currently unknown. Per-base quality was not reported, and no clone a single base away is much larger than it.

No patient had received any treatment before thyroid surgery. Patient clinical samples collected from the early 2010s to the late 2010s were retrospectively analysed using T-cell receptor beta sequencing. The V gene is TRBV4-3 and the J gene is TRBJ2-7; the D gene is perhaps TRBD2, from 5 matching bases. Specimen: tumor tissue. The sequence derives from a male donor with papillary thyroid cancer or a benign thyroid nodule (not recorded which). Some clones in this sample may be carry-over from other donors' samples. The CDR3 is CASSEGVSYEQYF. The DNA is as follows: TGCGCCAGCAGCGAGGGCGTCTCCTACGAGCAGTACTTC.